The rows below give T cell receptor beta chains drawn from one sample of a study of blood T cell repertoires in COVID-19. Assay used: immunoSEQ multiplex PCR; TCRdb lists only in-frame clones, some missing. The table lists around 200,000 clones, 86% of them singletons. Material: peripheral blood. These receptors came from a man in his sixties or seventies with active or convalescent COVID-19. Both conserved end residues are part of each CDR3. D genes are given only for firm matches. Expanded clones get a size class; other rows say once, few or many, or leave the size out.

V: TRBV12-3/TRBV12-4
size: -
D: TRBD1
J: TRBJ2-4
CDR3: CASLGQGKNIQYF
DNA: TGTGCCAGCCTGGGACAGGGCAAAAACATTCAGTACTTC

V: TRBV6-5
size: -
D: TRBD2
J: TRBJ2-7
CDR3: CASYGLAGAYEQYF
DNA: TGTGCCAGCTATGGACTAGCGGGAGCCTACGAGCAGTACTTC

V: TRBV15
size: -
D: -
J: TRBJ2-7
CDR3: CATSRDTVFEQYF
DNA: TGTGCCACCAGCAGAGATACAGTCTTCGAGCAGTACTTC

V: TRBV3-1/TRBV3-2
size: -
D: TRBD1
J: TRBJ1-3
CDR3: CASSRRGAGGTGNTIYF
DNA: TGTGCCAGCAGCCGCCGAGGGGCAGGGGGTACTGGAAACACCATATATTTT

V: TRBV18
size: -
D: -
J: TRBJ1-3
CDR3: CASSPAGIGNTIYF
DNA: TGTGCCAGCTCACCCGCAGGGATCGGAAACACCATATATTTT

V: TRBV6-5
size: -
D: -
J: TRBJ2-1
CDR3: CASSYSEYNEQFF
DNA: TGTGCCAGCAGTTACTCCGAGTACAATGAGCAGTTCTTC

V: TRBV6-5
size: once
D: -
J: TRBJ1-2
CDR3: CASSYRADSYGYTF
DNA: TGTGCCAGCAGTTATCGAGCGGACAGCTATGGCTACACCTTC

V: TRBV12-3/TRBV12-4
size: -
D: TRBD1
J: TRBJ2-5
CDR3: CASSPTGGETQYF
DNA: TGTGCCAGCAGTCCGACAGGGGGGGAGACCCAGTACTTC

V: TRBV9
size: -
D: -
J: TRBJ1-5
CDR3: CASSVGWGDQPQHF
DNA: TGTGCCAGCAGCGTAGGTTGGGGCGATCAGCCCCAGCATTTT

V: TRBV7-9
size: -
D: TRBD1
J: TRBJ1-1
CDR3: CASSFGQAGTEAFF
DNA: TGTGCCAGCAGCTTCGGACAGGCTGGCACTGAAGCTTTCTTT

V: TRBV9
size: -
D: -
J: TRBJ1-1
CDR3: CASSVTGLTEAFF
DNA: TGTGCCAGCAGCGTAACAGGGCTTACTGAAGCTTTCTTT

V: TRBV5-5
size: -
D: -
J: TRBJ2-7
CDR3: CASSYDREQYF
DNA: TGTGCCAGCAGCTATGACAGGGAGCAGTACTTC

V: TRBV3-1/TRBV3-2
size: -
D: -
J: TRBJ2-7
CDR3: CASSRRGLLDEQYF
DNA: TGTGCCAGCAGCCGCCGGGGGTTGTTGGACGAGCAGTACTTC

V: TRBV18
size: -
D: TRBD1
J: TRBJ2-1
CDR3: CASSPFPGQGSNNEQFF
DNA: TGTGCCAGCTCACCATTCCCGGGACAGGGGTCCAACAATGAGCAGTTCTTC

V: TRBV5-1
size: -
D: TRBD1
J: TRBJ2-5
CDR3: CASSFPRTGSLTQYF
DNA: TGCGCCAGCAGCTTCCCCCGGACAGGGTCCTTGACCCAGTACTTC

V: TRBV4-2
size: -
D: TRBD1
J: TRBJ1-2
CDR3: CASSQPTPGQGMYGYTF
DNA: TGTGCCAGCAGCCAACCTACTCCGGGACAGGGGATGTATGGCTACACCTTC

V: TRBV19
size: -
D: TRBD1
J: TRBJ1-6
CDR3: CASSNRQGQYNSPLHF
DNA: TGTGCCAGTAGTAACCGACAGGGGCAATATAATTCACCCCTCCACTTT

V: TRBV30
size: -
D: TRBD1
J: TRBJ1-6
CDR3: CAWMGQPSSPLHF
DNA: TGTGCCTGGATGGGACAGCCAAGTTCACCCCTCCACTTT

V: TRBV6-2/TRBV6-3
size: -
D: -
J: TRBJ1-3
CDR3: CASSYSTPSSGNTIYF
DNA: TGTGCCAGCAGTTACTCGACACCCAGCTCTGGAAACACCATATATTTT

V: TRBV28
size: -
D: TRBD2
J: TRBJ2-2
CDR3: CASSAPGTRATGELFF
DNA: TGTGCCAGCAGTGCCCCCGGGACTAGGGCTACCGGGGAGCTGTTTTTT

V: TRBV2
size: -
D: TRBD1
J: TRBJ1-5
CDR3: CASQRTGTRRQPQHF
DNA: TGTGCCAGTCAAAGGACAGGGACCAGGAGGCAGCCCCAGCATTTT